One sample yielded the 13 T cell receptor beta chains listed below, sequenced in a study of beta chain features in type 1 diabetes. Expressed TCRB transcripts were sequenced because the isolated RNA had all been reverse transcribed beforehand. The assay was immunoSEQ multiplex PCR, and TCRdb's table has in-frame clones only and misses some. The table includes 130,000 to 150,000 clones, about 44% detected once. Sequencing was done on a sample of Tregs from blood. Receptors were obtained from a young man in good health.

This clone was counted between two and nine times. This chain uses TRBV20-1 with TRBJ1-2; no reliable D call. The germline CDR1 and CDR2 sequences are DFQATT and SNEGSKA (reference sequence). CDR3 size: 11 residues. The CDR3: CTFSQNYGYTF. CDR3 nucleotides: TGCACTTTTTCTCAGAACTATGGCTACACCTTC.

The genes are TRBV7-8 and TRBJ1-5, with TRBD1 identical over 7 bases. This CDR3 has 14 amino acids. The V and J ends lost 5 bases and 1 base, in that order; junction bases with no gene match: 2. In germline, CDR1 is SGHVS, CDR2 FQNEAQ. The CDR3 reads CASSRGGSNQPQHF. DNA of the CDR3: TGTGCCAGCAGCCGAGGGGGCAGCAATCAGCCCCAGCATTTT.

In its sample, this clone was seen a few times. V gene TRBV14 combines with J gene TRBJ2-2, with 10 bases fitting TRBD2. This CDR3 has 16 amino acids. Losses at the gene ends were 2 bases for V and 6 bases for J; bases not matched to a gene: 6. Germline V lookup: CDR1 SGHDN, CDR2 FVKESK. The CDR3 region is CASSQRSGGVPGELFF. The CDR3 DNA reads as TGTGCCAGCAGCCAAAGAAGCGGGGGGGTTCCCGGGGAGCTGTTTTTT.

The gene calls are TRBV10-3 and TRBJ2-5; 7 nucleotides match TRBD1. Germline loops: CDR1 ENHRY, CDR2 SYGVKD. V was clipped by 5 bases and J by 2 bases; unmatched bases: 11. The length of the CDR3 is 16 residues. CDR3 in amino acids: CAISRRLDRRQETQYF. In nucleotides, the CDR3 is TGTGCCATCAGTCGGAGACTGGACAGGCGGCAAGAGACCCAGTACTTC.

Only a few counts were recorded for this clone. This CDR3 is CASSLTGLNQPQHF. The CDR3, as DNA: TGCGCCAGCAGCTTAACAGGGCTCAATCAGCCCCAGCATTTT. The chain joins TRBV5-1 to TRBJ1-5; D perhaps matches TRBD1 (6 bases). Trimming took 2 bases from V and 3 from J, leaving 9 bases between them. This CDR3 comprises 14 residues. Per germline, CDR1 SGHRS and CDR2 YFSETQ.

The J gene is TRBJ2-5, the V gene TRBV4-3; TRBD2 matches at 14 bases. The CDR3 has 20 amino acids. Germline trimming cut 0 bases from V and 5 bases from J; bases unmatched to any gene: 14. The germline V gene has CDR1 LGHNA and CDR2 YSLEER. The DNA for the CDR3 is TGCGCCAGCAGCCAAGAACCCCTCCCGGGACTAGCGGGGGAGGGTGAGACCCAGTACTTC. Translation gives CASSQEPLPGLAGEGETQYF.

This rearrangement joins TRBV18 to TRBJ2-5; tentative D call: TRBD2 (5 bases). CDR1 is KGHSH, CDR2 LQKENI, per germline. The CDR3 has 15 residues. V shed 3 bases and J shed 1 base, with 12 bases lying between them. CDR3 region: CASSPFRGPQETQYF. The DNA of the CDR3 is TGTGCCAGCTCACCTTTCCGGGGTCCCCAAGAGACCCAGTACTTC.

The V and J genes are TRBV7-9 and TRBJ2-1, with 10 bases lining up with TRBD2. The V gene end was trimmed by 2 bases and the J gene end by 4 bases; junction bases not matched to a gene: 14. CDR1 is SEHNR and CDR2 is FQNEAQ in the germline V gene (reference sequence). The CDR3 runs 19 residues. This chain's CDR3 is CASSLSAMASGSRYNEQFF. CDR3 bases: TGTGCCAGCAGCTTATCCGCCATGGCTAGCGGGAGTAGGTACAATGAGCAGTTCTTC.

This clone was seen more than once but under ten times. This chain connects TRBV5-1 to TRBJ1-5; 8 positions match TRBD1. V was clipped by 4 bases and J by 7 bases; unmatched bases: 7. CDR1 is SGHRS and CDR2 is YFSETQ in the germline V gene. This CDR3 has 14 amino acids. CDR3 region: CASSPQGVGQPQHF. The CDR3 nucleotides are TGCGCCAGCAGCCCACAGGGGGTCGGGCAGCCCCAGCATTTT.

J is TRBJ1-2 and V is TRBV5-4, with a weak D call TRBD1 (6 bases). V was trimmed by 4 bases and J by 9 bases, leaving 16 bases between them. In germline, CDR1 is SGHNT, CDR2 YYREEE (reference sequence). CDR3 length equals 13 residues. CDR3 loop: CASSPGTFLRYTF. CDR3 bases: TGTGCCAGCAGCCCCGGGACATTTCTCCGCTACACCTTC.

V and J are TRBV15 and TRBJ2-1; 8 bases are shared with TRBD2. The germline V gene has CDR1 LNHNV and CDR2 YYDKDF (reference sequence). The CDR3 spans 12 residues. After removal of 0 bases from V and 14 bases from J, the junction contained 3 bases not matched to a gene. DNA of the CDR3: TGTGCCACCAGCAGAGATCAGCGGGGGAAGTTCTTC. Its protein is CATSRDQRGKFF.

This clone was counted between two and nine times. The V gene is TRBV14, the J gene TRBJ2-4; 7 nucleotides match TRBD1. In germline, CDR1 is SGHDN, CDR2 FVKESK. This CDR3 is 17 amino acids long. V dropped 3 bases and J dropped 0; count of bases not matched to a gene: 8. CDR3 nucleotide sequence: TGTGCCAGCAGCCACGGGACAGCACCACTAGCCAAAAACATTCAGTACTTC. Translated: CASSHGTAPLAKNIQYF. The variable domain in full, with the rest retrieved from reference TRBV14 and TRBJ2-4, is EAGVTQFPSHSVIEKGQTVTLRCDPISGHDNLYWYRRVMGKEIKFLLHFVKESKQDESGMPNNRFLAERTGGTYSTLKVQPAELEDSGVYFCASSHGTAPLAKNIQYFGAGTRLSVL.

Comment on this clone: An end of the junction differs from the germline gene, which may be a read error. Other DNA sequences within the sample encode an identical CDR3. The CDR3 region is CASSWRQGGGELFF. CDR3 DNA sequence: TGTGCCAGCAGCTGGAGACAGGGAGGCGGGGAGTTGTTTTTT. The gene calls are TRBV7-2 and TRBJ2-2; perhaps TRBD1 as D (7 bases). Germline CDR1 reads SGHTA; CDR2 reads FQGNSA. The CDR3 runs to 14 residues.